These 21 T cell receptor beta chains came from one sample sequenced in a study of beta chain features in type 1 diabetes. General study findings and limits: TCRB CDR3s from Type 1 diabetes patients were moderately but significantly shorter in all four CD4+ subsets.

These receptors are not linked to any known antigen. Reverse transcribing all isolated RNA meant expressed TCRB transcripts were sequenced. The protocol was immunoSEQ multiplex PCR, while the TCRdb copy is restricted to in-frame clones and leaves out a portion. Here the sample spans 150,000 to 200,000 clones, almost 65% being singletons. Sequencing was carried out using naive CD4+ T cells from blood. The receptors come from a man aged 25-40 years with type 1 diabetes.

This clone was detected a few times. The CDR3 spells CASSLVEGPENQPQHF. In DNA, the CDR3 is TGTGCCAGCAGCTTGGTTGAAGGGCCAGAAAATCAGCCCCAGCATTTT. This chain connects TRBV5-4 to TRBJ1-5; unclear D gene. Germline V gene sequence: CDR1 SGHNT, CDR2 YYREEE (reference sequence). V gave up 0 bases and J gave up 4 bases, with 14 bases separating them. CDR3 length equals 16 residues.

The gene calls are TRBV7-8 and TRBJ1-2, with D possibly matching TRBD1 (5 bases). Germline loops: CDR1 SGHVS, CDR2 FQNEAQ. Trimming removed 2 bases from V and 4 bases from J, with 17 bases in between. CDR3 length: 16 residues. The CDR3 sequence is CASSLPRQPSVYGYTF. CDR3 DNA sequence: TGTGCCAGCAGCTTACCGAGACAGCCTAGCGTCTATGGCTACACCTTC.

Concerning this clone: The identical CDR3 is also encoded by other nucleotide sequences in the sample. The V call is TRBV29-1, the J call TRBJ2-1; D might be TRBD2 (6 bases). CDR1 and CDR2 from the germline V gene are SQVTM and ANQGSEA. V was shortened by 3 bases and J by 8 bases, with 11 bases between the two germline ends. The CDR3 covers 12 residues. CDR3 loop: CSVERGADEQFF. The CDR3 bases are TGCAGCGTTGAGCGCGGGGCGGATGAGCAGTTCTTC.

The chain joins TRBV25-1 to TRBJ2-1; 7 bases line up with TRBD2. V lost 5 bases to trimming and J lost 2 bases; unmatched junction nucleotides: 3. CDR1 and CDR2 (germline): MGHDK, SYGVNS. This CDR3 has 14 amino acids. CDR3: CASSFAGAYNEQFF. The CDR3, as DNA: TGTGCCAGCAGTTTCGCGGGGGCCTACAATGAGCAGTTCTTC.

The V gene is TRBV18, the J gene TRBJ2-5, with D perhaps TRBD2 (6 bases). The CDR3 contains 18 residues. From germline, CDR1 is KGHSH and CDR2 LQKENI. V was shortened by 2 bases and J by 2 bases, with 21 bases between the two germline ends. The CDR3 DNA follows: TGTGCCAGCTCACCAAACCCCGCGGCCCGGGGGAATCAAGAGACCCAGTACTTC. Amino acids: CASSPNPAARGNQETQYF.

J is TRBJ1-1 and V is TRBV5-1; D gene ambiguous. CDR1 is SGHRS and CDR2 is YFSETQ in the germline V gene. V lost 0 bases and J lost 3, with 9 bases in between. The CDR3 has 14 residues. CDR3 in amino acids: CASSLVFWDTEAFF. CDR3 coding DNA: TGCGCCAGCAGCTTGGTGTTTTGGGACACTGAAGCTTTCTTT.

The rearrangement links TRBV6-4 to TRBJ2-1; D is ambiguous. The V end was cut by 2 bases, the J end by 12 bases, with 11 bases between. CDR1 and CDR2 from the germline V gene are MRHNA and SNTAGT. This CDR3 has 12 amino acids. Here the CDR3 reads CASSDGPTGQFF. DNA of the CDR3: TGTGCCAGCAGTGACGGCCCGACGGGGCAGTTCTTC.

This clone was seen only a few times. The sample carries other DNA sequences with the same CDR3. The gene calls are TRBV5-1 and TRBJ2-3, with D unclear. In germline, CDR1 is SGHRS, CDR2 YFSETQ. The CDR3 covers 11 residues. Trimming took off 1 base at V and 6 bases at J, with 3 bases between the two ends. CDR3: CASSLLDTQYF. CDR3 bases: TGCGCCAGCAGCTTGTTGGATACGCAGTATTTT.

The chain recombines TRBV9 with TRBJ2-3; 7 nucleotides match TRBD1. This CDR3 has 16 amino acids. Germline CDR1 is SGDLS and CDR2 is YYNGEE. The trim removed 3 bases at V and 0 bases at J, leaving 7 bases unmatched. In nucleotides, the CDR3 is TGTGCCAGCAGCGCAGGGACAGCTTCTAGCACAGATACGCAGTATTTT. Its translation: CASSAGTASSTDTQYF.

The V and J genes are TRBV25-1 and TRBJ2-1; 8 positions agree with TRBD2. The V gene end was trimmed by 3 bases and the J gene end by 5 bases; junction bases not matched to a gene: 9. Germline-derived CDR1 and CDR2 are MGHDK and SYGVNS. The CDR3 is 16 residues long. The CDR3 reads CASSDRAGEIHNEQFF. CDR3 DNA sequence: TGTGCCAGCAGTGATAGAGCGGGGGAAATTCACAATGAGCAGTTCTTC.

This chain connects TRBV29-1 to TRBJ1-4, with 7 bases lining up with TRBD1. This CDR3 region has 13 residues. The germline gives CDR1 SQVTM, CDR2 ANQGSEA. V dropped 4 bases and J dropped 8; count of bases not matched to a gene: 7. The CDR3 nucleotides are TGCAGCGTTGGGAGGGGGCAGAGGGAAAAACTGTTTTTT. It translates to CSVGRGQREKLFF.

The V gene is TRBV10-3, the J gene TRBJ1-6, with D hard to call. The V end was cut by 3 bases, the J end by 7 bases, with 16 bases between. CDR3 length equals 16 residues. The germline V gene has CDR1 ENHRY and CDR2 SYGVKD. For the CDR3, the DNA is TGTGCCATCAGTGAAAGCCACAGTACGAGCAATTCACCCCTCCACTTT. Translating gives CAISESHSTSNSPLHF.

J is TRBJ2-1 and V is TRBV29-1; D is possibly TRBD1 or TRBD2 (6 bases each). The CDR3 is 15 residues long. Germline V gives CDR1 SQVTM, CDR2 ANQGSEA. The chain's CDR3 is CSGGRADRRDNEQFF. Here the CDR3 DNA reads TGCAGTGGGGGGAGAGCGGACAGAAGAGACAATGAGCAGTTCTTC.

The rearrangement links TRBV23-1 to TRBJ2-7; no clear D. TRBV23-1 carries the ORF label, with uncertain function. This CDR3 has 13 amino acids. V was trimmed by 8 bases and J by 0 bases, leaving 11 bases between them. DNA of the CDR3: TGCGCCAGCCGCCCCAACGTCTCCTACGAGCAGTACTTC. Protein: CASRPNVSYEQYF.

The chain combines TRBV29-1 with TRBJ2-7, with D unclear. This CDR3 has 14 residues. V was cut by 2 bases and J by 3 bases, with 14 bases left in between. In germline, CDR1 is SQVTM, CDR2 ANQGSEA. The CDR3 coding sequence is TGCAGCGTTGAACGAGACCCAGGCGGCTACGAGCAGTACTTC. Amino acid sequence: CSVERDPGGYEQYF.

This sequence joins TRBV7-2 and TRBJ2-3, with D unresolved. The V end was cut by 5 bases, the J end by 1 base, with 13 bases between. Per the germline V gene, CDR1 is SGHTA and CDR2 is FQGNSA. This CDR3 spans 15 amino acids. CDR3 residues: CASSPLNRGTDTQYF. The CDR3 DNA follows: TGTGCCAGCAGCCCCCTAAATAGGGGCACAGATACGCAGTATTTT.

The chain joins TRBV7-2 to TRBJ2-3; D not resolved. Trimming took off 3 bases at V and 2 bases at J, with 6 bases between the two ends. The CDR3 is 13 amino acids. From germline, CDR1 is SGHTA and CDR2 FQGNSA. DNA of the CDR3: TGTGCCAGCAGCTTTGGCCTCACAGATACGCAGTATTTT. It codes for CASSFGLTDTQYF.

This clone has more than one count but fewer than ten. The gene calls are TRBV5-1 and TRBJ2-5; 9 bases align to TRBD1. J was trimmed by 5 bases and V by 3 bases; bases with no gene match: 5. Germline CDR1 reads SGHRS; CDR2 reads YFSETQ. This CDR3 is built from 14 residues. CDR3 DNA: TGCGCCAGCAGCTCGGGACAGGGCGAGGAGACCCAGTACTTC. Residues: CASSSGQGEETQYF.

CDR3 residues: CSASGSQPQHF. CDR3 coding DNA: TGCAGTGCTTCGGGGAGTCAGCCCCAGCATTTT. This chain links TRBV20-1 with TRBJ1-5; D ambiguous. This CDR3 region has 11 residues. The germline V gene encodes CDR1 DFQATT and CDR2 SNEGSKA (reference sequence). V gave up 5 bases and J gave up 6 bases, with 8 bases separating them.

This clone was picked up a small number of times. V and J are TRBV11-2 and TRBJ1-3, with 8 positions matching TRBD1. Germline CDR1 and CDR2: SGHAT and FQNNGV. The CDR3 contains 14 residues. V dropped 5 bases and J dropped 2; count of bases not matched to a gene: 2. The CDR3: CASSVDRAGNTIYF. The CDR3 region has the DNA TGTGCCAGCAGCGTGGACAGGGCTGGAAACACCATATATTTT.

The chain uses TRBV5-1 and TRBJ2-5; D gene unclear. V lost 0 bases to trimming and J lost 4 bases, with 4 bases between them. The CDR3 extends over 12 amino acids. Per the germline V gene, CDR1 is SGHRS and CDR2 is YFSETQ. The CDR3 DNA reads TGCGCCAGCAGCTTGGAGGGAGAGACCCAGTACTTC. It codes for CASSLEGETQYF.